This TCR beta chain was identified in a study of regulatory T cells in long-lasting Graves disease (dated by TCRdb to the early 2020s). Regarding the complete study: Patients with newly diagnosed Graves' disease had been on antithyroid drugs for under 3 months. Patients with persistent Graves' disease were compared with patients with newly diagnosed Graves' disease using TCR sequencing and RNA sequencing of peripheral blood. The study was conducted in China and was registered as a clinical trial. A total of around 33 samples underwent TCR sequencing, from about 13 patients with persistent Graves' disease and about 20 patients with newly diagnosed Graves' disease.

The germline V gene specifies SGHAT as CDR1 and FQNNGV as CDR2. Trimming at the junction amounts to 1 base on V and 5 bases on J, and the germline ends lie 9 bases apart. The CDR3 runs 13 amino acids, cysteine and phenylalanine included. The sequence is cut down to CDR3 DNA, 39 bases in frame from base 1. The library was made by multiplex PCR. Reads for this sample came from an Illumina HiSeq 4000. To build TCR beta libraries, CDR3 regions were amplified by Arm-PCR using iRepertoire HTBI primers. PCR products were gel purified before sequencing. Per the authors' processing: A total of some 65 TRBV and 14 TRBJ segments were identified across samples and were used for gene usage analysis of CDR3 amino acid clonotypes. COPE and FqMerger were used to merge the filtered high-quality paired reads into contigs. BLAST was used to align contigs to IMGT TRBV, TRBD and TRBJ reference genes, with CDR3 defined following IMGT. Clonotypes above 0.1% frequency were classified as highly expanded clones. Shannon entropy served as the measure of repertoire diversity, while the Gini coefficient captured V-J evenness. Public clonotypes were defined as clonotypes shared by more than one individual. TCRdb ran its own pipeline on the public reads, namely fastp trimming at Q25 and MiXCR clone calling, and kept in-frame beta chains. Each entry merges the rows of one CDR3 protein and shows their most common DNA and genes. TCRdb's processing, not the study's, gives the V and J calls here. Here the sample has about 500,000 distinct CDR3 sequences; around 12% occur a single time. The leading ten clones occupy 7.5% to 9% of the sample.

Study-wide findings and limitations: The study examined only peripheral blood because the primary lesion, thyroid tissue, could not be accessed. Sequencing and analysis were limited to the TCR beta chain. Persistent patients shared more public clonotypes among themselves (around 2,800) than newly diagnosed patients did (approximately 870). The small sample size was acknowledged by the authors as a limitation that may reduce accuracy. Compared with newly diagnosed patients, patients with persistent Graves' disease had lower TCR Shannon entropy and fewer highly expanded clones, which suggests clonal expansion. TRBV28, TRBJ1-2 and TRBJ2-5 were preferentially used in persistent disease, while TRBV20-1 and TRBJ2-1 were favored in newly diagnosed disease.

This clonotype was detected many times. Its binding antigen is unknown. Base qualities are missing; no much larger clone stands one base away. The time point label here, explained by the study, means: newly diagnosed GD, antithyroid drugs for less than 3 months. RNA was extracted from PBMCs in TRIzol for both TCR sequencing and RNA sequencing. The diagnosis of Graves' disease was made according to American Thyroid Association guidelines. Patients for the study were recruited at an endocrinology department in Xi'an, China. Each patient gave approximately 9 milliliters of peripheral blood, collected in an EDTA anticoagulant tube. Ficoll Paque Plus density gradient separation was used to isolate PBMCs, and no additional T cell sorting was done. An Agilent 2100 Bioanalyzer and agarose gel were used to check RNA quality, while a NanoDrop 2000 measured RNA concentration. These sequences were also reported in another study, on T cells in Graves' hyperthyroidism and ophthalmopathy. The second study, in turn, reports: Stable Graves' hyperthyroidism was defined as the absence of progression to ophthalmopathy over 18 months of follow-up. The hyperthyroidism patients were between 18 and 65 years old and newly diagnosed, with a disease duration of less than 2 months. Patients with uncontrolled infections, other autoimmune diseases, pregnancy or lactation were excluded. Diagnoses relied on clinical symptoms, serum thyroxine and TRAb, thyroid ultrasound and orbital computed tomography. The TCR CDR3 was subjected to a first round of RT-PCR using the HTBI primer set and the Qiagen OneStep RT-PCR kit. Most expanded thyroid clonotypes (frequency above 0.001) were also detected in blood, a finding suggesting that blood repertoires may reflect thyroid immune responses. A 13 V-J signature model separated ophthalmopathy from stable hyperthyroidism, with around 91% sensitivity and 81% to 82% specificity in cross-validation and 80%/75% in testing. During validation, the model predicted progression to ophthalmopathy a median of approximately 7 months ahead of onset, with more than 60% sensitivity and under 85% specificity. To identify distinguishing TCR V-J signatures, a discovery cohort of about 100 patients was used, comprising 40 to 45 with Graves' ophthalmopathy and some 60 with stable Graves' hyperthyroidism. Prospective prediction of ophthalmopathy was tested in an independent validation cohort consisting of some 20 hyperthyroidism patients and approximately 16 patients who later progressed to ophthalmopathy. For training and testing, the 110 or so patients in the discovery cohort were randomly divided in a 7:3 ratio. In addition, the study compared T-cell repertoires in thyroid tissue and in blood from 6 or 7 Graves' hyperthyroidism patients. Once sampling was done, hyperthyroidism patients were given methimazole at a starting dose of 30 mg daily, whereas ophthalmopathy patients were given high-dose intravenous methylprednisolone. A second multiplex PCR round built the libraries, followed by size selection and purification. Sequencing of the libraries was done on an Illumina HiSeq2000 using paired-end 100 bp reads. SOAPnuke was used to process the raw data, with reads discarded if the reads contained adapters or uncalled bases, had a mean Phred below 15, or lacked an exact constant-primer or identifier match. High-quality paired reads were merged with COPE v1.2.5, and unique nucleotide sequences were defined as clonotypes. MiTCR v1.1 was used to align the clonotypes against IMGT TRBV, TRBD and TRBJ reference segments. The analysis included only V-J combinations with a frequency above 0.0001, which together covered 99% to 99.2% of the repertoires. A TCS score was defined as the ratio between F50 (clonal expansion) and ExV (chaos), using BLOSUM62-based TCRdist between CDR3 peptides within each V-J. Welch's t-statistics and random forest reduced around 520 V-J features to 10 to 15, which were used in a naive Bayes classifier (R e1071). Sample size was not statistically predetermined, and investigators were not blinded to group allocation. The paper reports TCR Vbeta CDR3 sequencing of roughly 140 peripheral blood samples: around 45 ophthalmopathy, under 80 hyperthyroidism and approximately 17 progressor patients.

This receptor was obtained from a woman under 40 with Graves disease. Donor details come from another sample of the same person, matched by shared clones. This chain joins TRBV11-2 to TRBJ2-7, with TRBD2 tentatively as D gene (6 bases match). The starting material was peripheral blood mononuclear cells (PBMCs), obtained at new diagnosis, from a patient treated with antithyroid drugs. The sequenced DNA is TGTGCCAGCAGCTTAGGATGGGGGGACGAGCAGTACTTC. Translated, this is CASSLGWGDEQYF.